This T cell receptor beta chain was retrieved from a study of OX40 agonist ivuxolimab in advanced cancers. The overall study: A male proportion of over 75% was recorded, with mean age about 60 years and range roughly 23 to 90.

Findings and caveats of the study: Normalized T-cell clonal expansion was also low in a subset of nonresponders. Averaged across samples, CD8+ T cells carried more expanded clones than CD4+ did.

Of note for this clone: Its antigen is as yet unknown.

TCRdb's table, derived via immunoSEQ multiplex PCR, lists solely in-frame clones and lacks some. This table holds about 76,000 clones, 70% to 90% found once. Germline V gene sequence: CDR1 SGHVS, CDR2 FNYEAQ. This CDR3 region has 15 residues. J was trimmed by 7 bases and V by 5 bases; bases with no gene match: 8. The sequencing used CD4+ or CD8+ T cells sorted from blood, collected in a trial of the OX40 agonist ivuxolimab. This clonotype was sampled from an adult with an advanced solid tumor such as melanoma, head and neck, liver or kidney cancer. The chain uses TRBV7-6 and TRBJ2-2; 9 positions agree with TRBD2. The CDR3 here is CASSAASGVIGELFF. The CDR3 DNA follows: TGTGCCAGCAGCGCGGCTAGCGGGGTAATCGGGGAGCTGTTTTTT.